The 7 T cell receptor beta chains presented below share a single source sample, sequenced in a study of T cell clonality in common variable immunodeficiency. Using immunoSEQ multiplex PCR, the repertoire was profiled, and TCRdb retains in-frame clones only, with some absent. The sample shows approximately 40,000 clones, none of them appearing just once. Input material: peripheral blood mononuclear cells. The source is a person aged 18 to 75 in good health.

This clone was seen ten or more times. The read stops 3 residues short of the end of the CDR3; the missing end is completed from the germline J gene. The genes are TRBV6-2 or TRBV6-3 and TRBJ2-5; D is undetermined. CDR1 is MNHEY and CDR2 is SVGEGT in the germline V gene. This CDR3 has 13 residues. V was shortened by 3 bases and J by 3 bases, with 8 bases between the two germline ends. The CDR3 bases that were read are TGTGCCAGCAGTTATAGGCTAGAAGAGACC. It codes for CASSYRLEET. Given in full, the CDR3 is CASSYRLEETQYF.

This clone has at least ten counts. The read ends 3 residues shy of where the CDR3 ends; the end is completed using the germline J gene. The rearrangement links TRBV9 to TRBJ1-2, with 8 nucleotides matching TRBD1. The germline V gene encodes CDR1 SGDLS and CDR2 YYNGEE. The CDR3 totals 13 residues. The CDR3 reads CASSARTGRGYTF. CDR3 bases read: TGTGCCAGCAGCGCCCGGACAGGGCGAGGC.

This clone has ten or more counts. With the read ending 3 residues before the CDR3 end, the germline J gene is used to fill in that end. This sequence joins TRBV19 and TRBJ1-5; no definite D call. Trimming cost V 8 bases and J 6 bases, with 14 bases left between them. The CDR3 is 13 amino acids. Germline CDR1 reads LNHDA; CDR2 reads SQIVND (reference sequence). The sequenced part of the CDR3 DNA is TGTGCCAGTTCCACAGTGAAGGGTCAGCCC. This codes for CASSTVKGQP. The complete CDR3 reads CASSTVKGQPQHF.

This clone was seen repeatedly, ten times or more. The sequenced fragment ends 3 residues before the CDR3 boundary, so the rest is inferred from the germline J gene. The chain links TRBV5-6 to TRBJ1-1; D call uncertain. Germline V gives CDR1 SGHDT, CDR2 YYEEEE. The CDR3 extends over 12 amino acids. V lost 4 bases, J lost 0 bases, and 4 bases lay in between. This chain's CDR3 is CASSLLNTEAFF. The sequenced CDR3 bases are TGTGCCAGCAGCCTGTTGAACACTGAA.

CDR3 DNA (partial): TGTGCCAGCAGTGATCCCCCAGCTGAA. Its translation is CASSDPPAE. The CDR3 reads in full as CASSDPPAEAFF. The chain combines TRBV25-1 with TRBJ1-1; D unclear. The CDR3 end lies 3 residues beyond the end of the read and is filled in from the germline J gene. Deletions cut 3 bases from V and 6 bases from J, with 8 bases between. CDR3 length equals 12 residues. From germline, CDR1 is MGHDK and CDR2 SYGVNS.

This clone has ten or more counts. The read ends 3 residues early relative to the CDR3; the germline J gene fills the gap. The chain uses TRBV5-1 and TRBJ2-6, with 8 bases identical to TRBD2. Per germline, CDR1 SGHRS and CDR2 YFSETQ. V was pared by 1 base and J by 0 bases, with 6 bases of the junction left unmatched. The CDR3 totals 18 residues. The sequenced part of the CDR3 DNA is TGCGCCAGCAGCTTGAAGGTAGCGGGGCTCTCTGGGGCCAACGTC. Its protein product is CASSLKVAGLSGANV. The CDR3, in full, reads CASSLKVAGLSGANVLTF.

In this sample, this clone turned up many times. The read ends 3 residues shy of where the CDR3 ends; the end is completed using the germline J gene. The rearrangement joins TRBV20-1 to TRBJ1-1; 8 bases align to TRBD1. Germline-derived CDR1 and CDR2 are DFQATT and SNEGSKA (reference sequence). With 6 bases clipped from V and 3 bases from J, the junction kept 12 bases outside the gene matches. This CDR3 spans 15 amino acids. The sequenced CDR3 bases are TGCAGTGCGCGGGGTGTATTACAGGGGGACACTGAA. It specifies CSARGVLQGDTE. The entire CDR3 reads CSARGVLQGDTEAFF.